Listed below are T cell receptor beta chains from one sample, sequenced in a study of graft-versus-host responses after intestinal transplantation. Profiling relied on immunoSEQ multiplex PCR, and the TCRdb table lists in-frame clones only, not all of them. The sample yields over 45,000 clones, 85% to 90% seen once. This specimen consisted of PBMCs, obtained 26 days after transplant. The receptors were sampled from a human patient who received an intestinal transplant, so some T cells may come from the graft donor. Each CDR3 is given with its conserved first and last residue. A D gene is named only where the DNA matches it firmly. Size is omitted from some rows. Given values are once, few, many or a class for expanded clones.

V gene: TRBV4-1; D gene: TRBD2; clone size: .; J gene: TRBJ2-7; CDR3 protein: CASSQEWSGLGKFYEQYF; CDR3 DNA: TGCGCCAGCAGCCAAGAATGGAGCGGACTAGGTAAATTCTACGAGCAGTACTTC
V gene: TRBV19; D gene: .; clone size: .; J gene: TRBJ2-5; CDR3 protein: CASSIDRGKETQYF; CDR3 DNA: TGTGCCAGTAGTATAGATCGAGGGAAAGAGACCCAGTACTTC
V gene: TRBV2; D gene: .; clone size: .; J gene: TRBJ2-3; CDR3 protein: CASNPRVSTDTQYF; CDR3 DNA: TGTGCCAGCAACCCGCGGGTTAGCACAGATACGCAGTATTTT
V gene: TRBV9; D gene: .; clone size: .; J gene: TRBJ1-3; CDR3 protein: CASSVGDSGPGNTIYF; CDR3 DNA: TGTGCCAGCAGCGTAGGAGACAGTGGACCTGGAAACACCATATATTTT
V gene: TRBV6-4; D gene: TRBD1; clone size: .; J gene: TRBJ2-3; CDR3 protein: CASSEGRGSDTQYF; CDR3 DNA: TGTGCCAGCAGTGAGGGCAGGGGGTCAGATACGCAGTATTTT
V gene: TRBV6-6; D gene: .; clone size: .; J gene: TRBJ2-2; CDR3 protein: CASSRGSGELFF; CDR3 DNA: TGTGCCAGCAGTCGGGGGTCCGGGGAGCTGTTTTTT
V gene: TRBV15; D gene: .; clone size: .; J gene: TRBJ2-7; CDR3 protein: CATSRDRYTGYEQYF; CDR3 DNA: TGTGCCACCAGCAGAGATCGGTACACAGGGTACGAGCAGTACTTC
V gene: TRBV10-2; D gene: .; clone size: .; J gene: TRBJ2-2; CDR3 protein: CASIEDGLIPGTGELFF; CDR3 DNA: TGCGCCAGCATCGAGGACGGACTAATCCCGGGCACCGGGGAGCTGTTTTTT
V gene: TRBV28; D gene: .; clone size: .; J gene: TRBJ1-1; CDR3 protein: CASLSTEAFF; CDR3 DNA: TGTGCCAGCCTATCCACTGAAGCTTTCTTT
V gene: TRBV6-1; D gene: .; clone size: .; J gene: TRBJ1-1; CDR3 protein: CASILPPTNTAEAFF; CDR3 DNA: TGTGCCAGCATTTTACCCCCCACTAACACGGCAGAAGCTTTCTTT
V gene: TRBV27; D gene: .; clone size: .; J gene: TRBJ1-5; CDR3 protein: CASSLLGEPQHF; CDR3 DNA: TGTGCCAGCAGTTTATTAGGGGAGCCCCAGCATTTT
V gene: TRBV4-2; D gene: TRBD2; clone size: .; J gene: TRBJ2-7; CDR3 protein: CASSQEGLGGVGDEQYF; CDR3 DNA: TGTGCCAGCAGCCAAGAGGGACTAGGAGGAGTGGGCGACGAGCAGTACTTC
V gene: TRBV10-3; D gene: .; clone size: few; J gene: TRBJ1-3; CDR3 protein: CAIKAGSGNTIYF; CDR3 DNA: TGTGCCATCAAGGCAGGGTCCGGAAACACCATATATTTT
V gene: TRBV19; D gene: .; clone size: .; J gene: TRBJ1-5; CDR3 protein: CASSPQPGNQPQHF; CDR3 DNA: TGTGCCAGTAGTCCCCAACCGGGAAATCAGCCCCAGCATTTT
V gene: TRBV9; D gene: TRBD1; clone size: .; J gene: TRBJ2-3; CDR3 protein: CASSLGQGEDTQYF; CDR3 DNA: TGTGCCAGCAGCCTCGGACAGGGAGAAGATACGCAGTATTTT
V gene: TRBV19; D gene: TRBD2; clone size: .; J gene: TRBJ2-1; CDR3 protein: CASRLAGGFEQFF; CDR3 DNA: TGTGCCAGCCGGCTAGCGGGGGGGTTTGAGCAGTTCTTC
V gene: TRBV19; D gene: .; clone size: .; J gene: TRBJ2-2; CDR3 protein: CASSISTTELFF; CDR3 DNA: TGTGCCAGTAGTATCTCCACAACGGAGCTGTTTTTT
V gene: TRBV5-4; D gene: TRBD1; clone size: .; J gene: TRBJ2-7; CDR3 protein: CASSAGQGPYEQYF; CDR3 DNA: TGTGCCAGCAGCGCCGGACAGGGGCCCTACGAGCAGTACTTC
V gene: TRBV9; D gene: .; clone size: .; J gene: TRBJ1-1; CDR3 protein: CASSVAKQGEAFF; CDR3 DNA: TGTGCCAGCAGCGTAGCTAAACAGGGCGAAGCTTTCTTT
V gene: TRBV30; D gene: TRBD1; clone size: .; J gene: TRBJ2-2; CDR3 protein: CAWGEGQGIGELFF; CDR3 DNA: TGTGCCTGGGGGGAGGGACAGGGAATCGGGGAGCTGTTTTTT
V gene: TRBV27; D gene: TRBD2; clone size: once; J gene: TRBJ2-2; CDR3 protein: CASSPPGLAGVRNTGELFF; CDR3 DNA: TGTGCCAGCAGTCCCCCCGGACTAGCGGGAGTGAGAAACACCGGGGAGCTGTTTTTT
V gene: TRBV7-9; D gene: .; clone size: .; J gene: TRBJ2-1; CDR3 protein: CASSLSGEQFF; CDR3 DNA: TGTGCCAGCAGCTTGTCGGGTGAGCAGTTCTTC
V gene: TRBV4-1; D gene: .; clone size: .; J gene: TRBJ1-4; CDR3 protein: CASSSLAAGGTNEKLFF; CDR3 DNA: TGCGCCAGCAGCTCCCTAGCGGCCGGGGGAACTAATGAAAAACTGTTTTTT
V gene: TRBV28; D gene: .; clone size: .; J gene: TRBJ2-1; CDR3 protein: CASSQTSLVNTEQFF; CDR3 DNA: TGTGCCAGCAGTCAAACTAGTCTCGTGAACACTGAGCAGTTCTTC
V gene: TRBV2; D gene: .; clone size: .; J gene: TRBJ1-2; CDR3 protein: CASSRSSGYTF; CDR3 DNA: TGTGCCAGCAGTCGGAGTTCGGGCTACACCTTC
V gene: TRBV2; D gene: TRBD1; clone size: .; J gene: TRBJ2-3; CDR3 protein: CASSWTGEDGTDTQYF; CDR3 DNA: TGTGCCAGCAGCTGGACAGGGGAGGATGGGACAGATACGCAGTATTTT
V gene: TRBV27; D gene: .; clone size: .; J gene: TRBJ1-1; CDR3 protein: CASSFIGGVGTEAFF; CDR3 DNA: TGTGCCAGCAGTTTTATTGGGGGGGTTGGGACTGAAGCTTTCTTT
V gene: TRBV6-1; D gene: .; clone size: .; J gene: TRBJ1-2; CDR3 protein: CASSPPGKIVNGYTF; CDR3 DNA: TGTGCCAGCAGTCCCCCAGGGAAGATAGTGAATGGCTACACCTTC
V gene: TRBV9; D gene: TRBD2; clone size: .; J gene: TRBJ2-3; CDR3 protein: CASSDGVAGVPTRNTQYF; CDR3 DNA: TGTGCCAGCAGCGACGGGGTGGCGGGGGTCCCCACACGGAATACGCAGTATTTT
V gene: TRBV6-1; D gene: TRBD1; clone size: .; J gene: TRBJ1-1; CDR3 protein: CASRAGTGDTEAFF; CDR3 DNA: TGTGCCAGCAGGGCCGGGACAGGGGACACTGAAGCTTTCTTT
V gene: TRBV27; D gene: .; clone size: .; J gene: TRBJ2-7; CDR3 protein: CASSLWSGSSYEQYF; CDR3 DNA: TGTGCCAGCAGTTTATGGTCCGGGAGTTCCTACGAGCAGTACTTC
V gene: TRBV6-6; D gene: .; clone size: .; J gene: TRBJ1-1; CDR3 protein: CASSYSPDAGSEAFF; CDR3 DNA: TGTGCCAGCAGTTACTCGCCGGACGCGGGCTCTGAAGCTTTCTTT
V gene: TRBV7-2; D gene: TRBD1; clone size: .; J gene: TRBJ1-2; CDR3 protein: CASSSTGNYGYTF; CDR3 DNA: TGTGCCAGCAGCTCGACAGGGAACTATGGCTACACCTTC
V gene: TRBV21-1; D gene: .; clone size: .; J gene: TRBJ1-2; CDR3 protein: CASSKSGGAENYGYTF; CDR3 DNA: TGTGCCAGCAGCAAAAGTGGGGGGGCAGAGAACTATGGCTACACCTTC
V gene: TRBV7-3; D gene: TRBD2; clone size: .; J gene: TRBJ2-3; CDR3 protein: CASSLTSGGADTQYF; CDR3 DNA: TGTGCCAGCAGCTTAACGTCGGGAGGGGCAGATACGCAGTATTTT
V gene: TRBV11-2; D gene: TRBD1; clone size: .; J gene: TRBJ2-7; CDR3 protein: CASSLGTGARSEQYF; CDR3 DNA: TGTGCCAGCAGCTTAGGGACAGGGGCCCGCAGCGAGCAGTACTTC
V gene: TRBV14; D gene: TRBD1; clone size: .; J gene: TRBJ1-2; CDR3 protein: CASSRTGTGPHSNYGYTF; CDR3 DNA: TGTGCCAGCAGCCGTACCGGGACAGGGCCTCATTCTAACTATGGCTACACCTTC
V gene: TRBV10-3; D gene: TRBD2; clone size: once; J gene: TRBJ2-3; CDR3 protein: CAISARTSGTQSTDTQYF; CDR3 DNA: TGTGCCATCAGTGCAAGGACTAGCGGAACCCAAAGCACAGATACGCAGTATTTT
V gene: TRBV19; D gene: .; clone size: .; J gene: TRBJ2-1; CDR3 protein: CASSISGGAADEQFF; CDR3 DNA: TGTGCCAGTAGTATAAGTGGCGGGGCTGCGGATGAGCAGTTCTTC
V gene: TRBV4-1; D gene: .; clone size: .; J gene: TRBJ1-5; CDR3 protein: CASSQVKGANQPQHF; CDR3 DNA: TGCGCCAGCAGCCAAGTGAAAGGGGCGAATCAGCCCCAGCATTTT
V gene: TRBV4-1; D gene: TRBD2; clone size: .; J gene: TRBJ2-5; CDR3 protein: CASSQDPASGRAREETQYF; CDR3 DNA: TGCGCCAGCAGCCAAGACCCGGCTAGCGGGAGGGCCAGGGAAGAGACCCAGTACTTC
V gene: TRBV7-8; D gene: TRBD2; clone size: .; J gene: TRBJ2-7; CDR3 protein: CASSLEGLSLPKSYEQYF; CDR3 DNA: TGTGCCAGCAGCTTGGAGGGACTATCCCTACCAAAATCCTACGAGCAGTACTTC
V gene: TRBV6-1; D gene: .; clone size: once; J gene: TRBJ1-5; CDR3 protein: CASSEAAGIGNQPQHF; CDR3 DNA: TGTGCCAGCAGTGAAGCGGCGGGAATAGGCAATCAGCCCCAGCATTTT
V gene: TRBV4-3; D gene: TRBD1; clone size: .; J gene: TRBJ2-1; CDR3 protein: CASSHAGTGDEQFF; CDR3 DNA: TGCGCCAGCAGCCACGCCGGGACAGGGGATGAGCAGTTCTTC
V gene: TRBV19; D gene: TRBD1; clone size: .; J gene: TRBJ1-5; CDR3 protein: CASNEPGQLHQPQHF; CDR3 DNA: TGTGCCAGTAACGAACCGGGACAGTTACATCAGCCCCAGCATTTT
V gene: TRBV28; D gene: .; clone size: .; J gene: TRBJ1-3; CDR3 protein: CASSVEDFGNTIYF; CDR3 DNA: TGTGCCAGCAGCGTCGAAGACTTTGGAAACACCATATATTTT
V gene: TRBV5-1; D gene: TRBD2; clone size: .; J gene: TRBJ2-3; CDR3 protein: CASSYTSGGSTDTQYF; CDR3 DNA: TGCGCCAGCAGCTATACTAGCGGGGGGAGCACAGATACGCAGTATTTT
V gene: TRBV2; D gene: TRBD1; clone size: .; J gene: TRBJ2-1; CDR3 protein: CASLGTGTYNEQFF; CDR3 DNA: TGTGCCAGCCTCGGGACAGGGACTTACAATGAGCAGTTCTTC
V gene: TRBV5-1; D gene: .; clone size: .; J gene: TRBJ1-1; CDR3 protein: CASSLDVGLEAFF; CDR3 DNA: TGCGCCAGCAGCTTGGATGTAGGACTGGAAGCTTTCTTT
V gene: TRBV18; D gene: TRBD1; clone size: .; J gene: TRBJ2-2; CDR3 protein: CASSPVGQVTFTGELFF; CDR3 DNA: TGTGCCAGCTCACCAGTGGGACAGGTTACCTTCACCGGGGAGCTGTTTTTT
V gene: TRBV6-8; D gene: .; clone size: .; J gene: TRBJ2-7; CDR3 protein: CASSRTSTRGYEQYF; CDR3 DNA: TGTGCCAGCAGTCGGACGTCGACTAGGGGCTACGAGCAGTACTTC